This T cell receptor (beta chain) was recovered during a study of OX40 agonist ivuxolimab in advanced cancers. About the investigation overall: The costimulatory receptor OX40 (CD134) was targeted by ivuxolimab, a fully human IgG2 agonistic monoclonal antibody. Prior anti-PD-1, anti-PD-L1 or anti-CTLA-4 therapy was permitted, and 40% of dose-escalation patients had received checkpoint inhibitors. A male proportion of around 80% and a mean age of 60 years, ranging from about 20 to 79, were recorded for the dose-escalation cohort. Partial responses occurred in three dose-escalation patients, of whom one had hepatocellular carcinoma and two had cutaneous melanoma. Peripheral TCRbeta sequencing was intended to test whether TCR sequence diversity was altered and clonal T-cell expansion was caused by ivuxolimab. Of the approximately 54 patients in dose escalation, 19 had hepatocellular carcinoma, roughly 15 had melanoma, 9 had renal cell carcinoma and 9 had head and neck cancer. The paper describes the monotherapy dose-escalation part (N of about 47 patients) of the phase I trial of ivuxolimab. Intravenous ivuxolimab was administered to patients every 2 weeks at six dose levels: 0.01, 0.1, 0.3, 1.5, 3 and 10 mg/kg. Results and caveats for the whole study, not just this receptor: Clonal expansion of both CD4+ and CD8+ blood T cells was observed from baseline to week 6 at doses 0.1 to 3.0 mg/kg. Low levels of normalized T-cell clonal expansion were also seen in some nonresponding patients. The antigen specificity of the peripheral T cells that underwent clonal expansion was not determined. On average, CD8+ T cells showed more expanded clones than CD4+ T cells after ivuxolimab. Partial responders in the 0.1-3.0 mg/kg groups had among the lowest normalized peripheral clonal expansion, especially among CD8+ T cells.

Patients with a history of autoimmune disease or receiving systemic immunosuppression were excluded from the trial. Peripheral blood for TCR sequencing was drawn from every dose cohort at baseline, at cycle 4 day 1 and at cycle 7 day 1. Samples were obtained from an open-label, multicenter, first-in-human phase I dose-escalation trial of ivuxolimab. The trial enrolled adults with locally advanced or metastatic head and neck squamous cell, hepatocellular, melanoma or renal cell carcinoma. Before TCR sequencing, CD4+ and CD8+ T cells were separately sorted from peripheral blood. To sequence the TCRbeta CDR3 region, genomic DNA was isolated from the sorted cells. The immunoSEQ Assay was used to sequence the TCRbeta CDR3 regions. TCRdb holds this immuneACCESS table with in-frame rearrangements only. Some clones are missing; in checked studies, unresolved V genes explain under half, and the rest has no known cause. The sample data list fewer than 80,000 clones, and approximately 82% of these were observed just once. The top ten clones comprise 0.9% to 1.4% of the sample.

From a lookup of the germline V gene, CDR1 and CDR2 are SGDLS and YYNGEE. Trimming removed 4 bases from V and 4 bases from J, leaving 18 bases between the germline ends. Reading from cysteine to phenylalanine, the CDR3 counts 16 amino acids. The DNA shown is the 48-base CDR3, in frame from base 1. Remarks on this clone: The specificity of this receptor is unknown. Per-base qualities were not stored, and no clone one base away is much larger.

The source was CD4+ or CD8+ T cells sorted from blood, collected in a trial of the OX40 agonist ivuxolimab. Recombination connected TRBV9 to TRBJ1-5; the D segment cannot be called with confidence. This receptor was taken from an adult with an advanced solid tumor such as melanoma, head and neck, liver or kidney cancer. The bases read TGTGCCAGCAGCCTCGTAGGAGCGGGGAAGAATCAGCCCCAGCATTTT. It encodes CASSLVGAGKNQPQHF.